Following are 20 T cell receptor beta chains from one sample sequenced in a study of molecular identifiers for immune sequencing clone quantification (dated by TCRdb to the late 2010s). Libraries were made using PCR. TCRdb shows the sequencer as NextSeq 500. The public sequencing data were trimmed at Q25 with fastp and processed into clonotypes with MiXCR by TCRdb, which kept only in-frame beta chains. Entries are consolidated by CDR3 protein sequence, retaining the most common genes and DNA. The sample data list nearly 650,000 distinct CDR3 sequences, and 25% of these were observed just once. The ten biggest clones cover about 0.78% of the sample. The sample taken for sequencing was naive CD8+ T cells from blood, with Jurkat cell RNA spiked in. This specimen's cell subset or site label, per the study, means: FACS-sorted CD8+CD4-CCR7+CD45RA+ naive T cells. Receptor source: a human donor in good health. Some libraries in this study had Jurkat cell RNA spiked in.

Note on this clonotype: Possible read error: a much larger clone is one base away. This rearrangement joins TRBV4-1 to TRBJ2-1, with a tentative D call TRBD2 (5 bases). Germline CDR1 reads MGHRA; CDR2 reads YSYEKL. This CDR3 has 14 residues. CDR3 DNA sequence: TGCGCCAGCAGCCAAACAGTAGACTACAATGGGCAGTTCTTC. Its protein product is CASSQTVDYNGQFF.

This clonotype has only a few counts. V gene TRBV9 combines with J gene TRBJ1-2; 8 bases are shared with TRBD1. The trim removed 2 bases at V and 4 bases at J, leaving 4 bases unmatched. The CDR3 length is 14 residues. Germline V gives CDR1 SGDLS, CDR2 YYNGEE. The CDR3, as DNA: TGTGCCAGCAGCGTCGGACAGGGTGTCTATGGCTACACCTTC. Protein sequence: CASSVGQGVYGYTF.

J is TRBJ2-7 and V is TRBV7-9; 8 bases line up with TRBD2. After removal of 2 bases from V and 0 bases from J, the junction contained 6 bases not matched to a gene. The CDR3 runs 16 residues. Germline lookup yields CDR1 SEHNR and CDR2 FQNEAQ (reference sequence). DNA of the CDR3: TGTGCCAGCAGCTTATTTCCTAGCGGGTACTCCTACGAGCAGTACTTC. The encoded protein is CASSLFPSGYSYEQYF.

The sample holds many counts of this clonotype. The chain joins TRBV7-8 to TRBJ2-7; no reliable D call. The CDR3 has 14 amino acids. The ends were cut back, 1 base at V and 3 bases at J, with 10 bases in the middle. Germline loops: CDR1 SGHVS, CDR2 FQNEAQ. The CDR3: CASSLGPPGYEQYF. CDR3 DNA: TGTGCCAGCAGCTTAGGGCCACCAGGCTACGAGCAGTACTTC.

As regards this clonotype: Compared with germline, one end of the junction differs, possibly owing to a read error. The chain joins TRBV5-3 to TRBJ1-2; D remains unclear. TRBV5-3 falls under the ORF class, with uncertain function. The CDR3 has 12 residues. The CDR3 bases are TGTGCCAGCAGCTTGGGCACTCCTGGCTACACCTTC. It yields the protein CASSLGTPGYTF.

This chain uses TRBV19 with TRBJ2-7, with D perhaps assigned TRBD1 or TRBD2 (5 bases each). Per germline, CDR1 LNHDA and CDR2 SQIVND (reference sequence). V was pared by 1 base and J by 3 bases, with 25 bases between. The CDR3 length is 19 residues. CDR3 coding DNA: TGTGCCAGTAGTATAGGTCCCTTGACTCCCGGGGCGTCGCACTACGAGCAGTACTTC. Translation gives CASSIGPLTPGASHYEQYF.

The rearrangement links TRBV6-2 or TRBV6-3 to TRBJ2-2; no clear D gene. This CDR3 comprises 15 residues. Germline CDR1 and CDR2: MNHEY and SVGEGT. Trimming removed 5 bases from V and 4 bases from J, with 14 bases in between. The CDR3 is CASSPRWTVTGELFF. Written as DNA, the CDR3 is TGTGCCAGCAGTCCCCGTTGGACCGTCACCGGGGAGCTGTTTTTT.

This clonotype occurred many times. This rearrangement joins TRBV5-1 to TRBJ2-5; the D gene is possibly TRBD1 (5 bases). With 0 bases removed from V and 5 bases from J, the gap between germline ends came to 11 bases. The CDR3 extends over 14 amino acids. Germline CDR1 SGHRS, CDR2 YFSETQ. The DNA of the CDR3 is TGCGCCAGCAGCTTGGATGGGGCGAGGGAGACCCAGTACTTC. As protein: CASSLDGARETQYF. The full variable domain, rest sourced from reference TRBV5-1 and TRBJ2-5, is KAGVTQTPRYLIKTRGQQVTLSCSPISGHRSVSWYQQTPGQGLQFLFEYFSETQRNKGNFPGRFSGRQFSNSRSEMNVSTLELGDSALYLCASSLDGARETQYFGPGTRLLVL.

As to this clonotype: Sequence at one end of the junction differs from germline and may be a read error. The rearrangement uses TRBV7-2 and TRBJ1-1; D is unclear. Germline CDR1 reads SGHTA; CDR2 reads FQGNSA. There are 14 residues in the CDR3. In nucleotides, the CDR3 is TGTGCCAGCCGCCCCCCTAATTTCGGCACTAAAGCTTTCTTT. Residues: CASRPPNFGTKAFF.

This clonotype was observed at least ten times. The chain uses TRBV7-2 and TRBJ2-2; 13 bases align to TRBD2. V trimming: 5 bases; J trimming: 6 bases; junction bases outside the gene matches: 6. This CDR3 is 16 amino acids long. Per germline, CDR1 SGHTA and CDR2 FQGNSA. This chain's CDR3 is CASSPWTSGSSGELFF. The CDR3 DNA follows: TGTGCCAGCAGCCCGTGGACTAGCGGGAGTTCCGGGGAGCTGTTTTTT.

There are many counts of this clonotype. The chain couples TRBV14 to TRBJ2-7; 8 bases line up with TRBD1. The germline gives CDR1 SGHDN, CDR2 FVKESK. This CDR3 is 14 amino acids long. After removal of 3 bases from V and 0 bases from J, the junction contained 1 base not matched to a gene. CDR3 DNA sequence: TGTGCCAGCAGCCACGGACAGGGCTCCTACGAGCAGTACTTC. The encoded protein is CASSHGQGSYEQYF.

This clonotype has ten or more counts. The rearrangement joins TRBV30 to TRBJ1-2; no reliable D call. V lost 5 bases and J 7 bases, leaving 14 bases between the germline ends. The CDR3 contains 12 residues. Per germline, CDR1 GTSNPN and CDR2 SVGIG (reference sequence). The CDR3 bases are TGTGCCTGGGCACCCCATCTTGCTGGCTACACCTTC. As protein: CAWAPHLAGYTF.

Ten or more counts support this clonotype. V and J are TRBV3-1 and TRBJ2-7; D is ambiguous. CDR3 length equals 11 residues. From germline, CDR1 is LGHDT and CDR2 YNNKEL (reference sequence). The ends were cut back, 5 bases at V and 2 bases at J, with 4 bases in the middle. DNA of the CDR3: TGTGCCAGCAGCAAGGCCTACGAGCAGTACTTC. Translating it yields CASSKAYEQYF.

To note about this clonotype: A read error is likely, as this CDR3 ends without the conserved phenylalanine or tryptophan. This chain links TRBV30 with TRBJ2-1; TRBD1 aligns across 7 bases. The CDR3 is 12 amino acids. V shed 2 bases, J shed 9 bases, and the junction held 4 bases outside the gene matches. Germline loops: CDR1 GTSNPN, CDR2 SVGIG (reference sequence). CDR3 in DNA: TGTGCCTGGAGTACAGGGGCGGGTGAGCAGTTCCTC. The encoded protein is CAWSTGAGEQFL.

The J gene is TRBJ2-1, the V gene TRBV5-5; 7 bases map to TRBD2. The length of the CDR3 is 15 residues. V lost 0 bases to trimming and J lost 12 bases; unmatched junction nucleotides: 12. CDR1 and CDR2 (germline): SGHKS, YYEKEE (reference sequence). CDR3 amino acids: CASSLGGSPWVGQFF. CDR3 nucleotides: TGTGCCAGCAGCTTGGGCGGGAGTCCGTGGGTGGGGCAGTTCTTC.

The V call is TRBV19, the J call TRBJ1-4; tentative D call: TRBD1 (6 bases). Germline V gene data show CDR1 as LNHDA and CDR2 as SQIVND (reference sequence). This CDR3 contains 13 residues. Trimming shortened V by 5 bases and J by 12 bases, and 16 bases separated the two germline ends. DNA for the CDR3: TGTGCCAGTAGTCTACAGGGTGGTTCGGAACTGTTTTTT. Its translation: CASSLQGGSELFF.

This clonotype was recorded at least ten times. The chain combines TRBV29-1 with TRBJ2-2, with D possibly being TRBD1 (6 bases). Trimming removed 4 bases at V and 5 bases at J, with 20 bases between. Germline CDR1 reads SQVTM; CDR2 reads ANQGSEA. The CDR3 is 16 residues long. For the CDR3, the DNA is TGCAGCGTTGTCCCTTCCGGGACACGACAGACCGGGGAGCTGTTTTTT. Protein product: CSVVPSGTRQTGELFF.

Only a few counts were recorded for this clonotype. This rearrangement joins TRBV12-3 or TRBV12-4 to TRBJ2-3; D ambiguous. CDR3 length: 15 amino acids. V shed 7 bases and J shed 3 bases, with 17 bases lying between them. CDR3 in amino acids: CASTPPSHRTDTQYF. In nucleotides, the CDR3 is TGTGCCAGCACCCCCCCCAGTCATCGGACAGATACGCAGTATTTT.

This clonotype has ten or more counts. J is TRBJ2-7 and V is TRBV28; no clear D gene. Germline CDR1 and CDR2: MDHEN and SYDVKM. This CDR3 contains 16 residues. V lost 2 bases and J 2 bases, leaving 16 bases between the germline ends. CDR3 sequence: CASSLPPRTGTYEQYF. CDR3 DNA sequence: TGTGCCAGCAGTTTACCCCCCAGGACGGGTACCTACGAGCAGTACTTC.

This chain connects TRBV27 to TRBJ2-5; TRBD1 matches 7 bases. The CDR3 consists of 16 residues. After removal of 2 bases from V and 2 bases from J, the junction contained 8 bases not matched to a gene. The germline gives CDR1 MNHEY, CDR2 SMNVEV (reference sequence). This chain's CDR3 is CASSLAPTGLQETQYF. The CDR3 DNA reads TGTGCCAGCAGTTTAGCCCCGACAGGGCTACAAGAGACCCAGTACTTC.